The 22 T cell receptor beta chains below come from one sample, sequenced in a study of shared clonotypes between healthy human individuals. Some clones are missing from TCRdb's copy, which holds only in-frame ones; the method was immunoSEQ multiplex PCR. The table records about 770,000 clones, around 77% of them present only once. The material sequenced was memory CD4+ T cells sorted from blood. Documented subset: CD45RA-negative fraction. Receptors originate from a woman aged 25 to 39 in good health.

The V and J genes are TRBV6-5 and TRBJ1-1; D call uncertain. Trimming stripped 2 bases from V and 6 bases from J, with 10 bases between. This CDR3 has 13 amino acids. Germline-derived CDR1 and CDR2 are MNHEY and SVGAGI. In nucleotides, the CDR3 is TGTGCCAGCAGTTACGGGGAATGGGCTGAAGCTTTCTTT. This gives the protein CASSYGEWAEAFF.

Comment on this clone: The same CDR3 arises from other DNA sequences in this sample as well. V is TRBV27 and J is TRBJ2-2; a weak D match, TRBD2 (6 bases). Trimming removed 5 bases from V and 0 bases from J, with 10 bases in between. This CDR3 spans 15 amino acids. The germline V gene has CDR1 MNHEY and CDR2 SMNVEV (reference sequence). CDR3 sequence reads: CASSLRGSNTGELFF. The CDR3 nucleotides read TGTGCCAGCAGTCTCCGGGGGTCGAACACCGGGGAGCTGTTTTTT.

The chain employs TRBV11-3 and TRBJ2-1, with 8 positions matching TRBD1. Germline-derived CDR1 and CDR2 are SGHNT and YENEEA. V was clipped by 5 bases and J by 5 bases; unmatched bases: 8. The CDR3 is 15 residues long. CDR3 DNA: TGTGCCAGCAGCGGTGACAGGGGTCTCAACAATGAGCAGTTCTTC. It translates to CASSGDRGLNNEQFF.

The rearrangement joins TRBV7-8 to TRBJ2-1, with D hard to call. The CDR3 loop spans 14 amino acids. Germline CDR1 SGHVS, CDR2 FQNEAQ. Between the trimmed V and J ends, which lost 0 bases and 9 bases, there was a span of 12 bases. The CDR3 DNA is TGTGCCAGCAGCTTAGCAGCCCGTGTCCGTGAGCAGTTCTTC. This translates into CASSLAARVREQFF.

The chain is built from TRBV9 and TRBJ2-5; D is unclear. The CDR3 contains 16 residues. The V end was cut by 0 bases, the J end by 5 bases, with 17 bases between. Germline CDR1 SGDLS, CDR2 YYNGEE. The CDR3 nucleotides are TGTGCCAGCAGCGTAGGTGTCGCGGATATCCGGGAGACCCAGTACTTC. It codes for CASSVGVADIRETQYF.

This clone was counted at least ten times. V gene TRBV25-1 combines with J gene TRBJ1-1, with a weak D call TRBD1 (6 bases). V lost 7 bases, J lost 6 bases, and 18 bases lay in between. The CDR3 has 14 amino acids. CDR1 and CDR2 from the germline V gene are MGHDK and SYGVNS. In DNA form, the CDR3 reads TGTGCCAGCACCCCACTGGGGGGCTTGGCTGAAGCTTTCTTT. Its translation: CASTPLGGLAEAFF.

The rearrangement links TRBV2 to TRBJ1-5; D gene uncertain. CDR1 SNHLY and CDR2 FYNNEI come from the germline V gene. Trimming pared 4 bases from V and 4 bases from J, leaving 8 bases between. There are 13 residues in the CDR3. The CDR3 DNA is TGTGCCAGCAGTGCGCAGTATAATCAGCCCCAGCATTTT. Translated, it gives CASSAQYNQPQHF.

This clone has a single count. With only one base between it and a far larger clone, this is likely a read error. The CDR3 loop reads CASSQTYEQYF. CDR3 sequence (DNA): TGCGCCAGCAGCCAAACCTACGAGCAGTACTTC. The rearrangement uses TRBV5-1 and TRBJ2-7; D gene uncertain. This CDR3 spans 11 amino acids. Germline CDR1 reads SGHRS; CDR2 reads YFSETQ. Trimming left V 4 bases short and J 2 bases short, with 4 bases between.

This rearrangement joins TRBV29-1 to TRBJ1-1, with a tentative D call TRBD1 (6 bases). From germline, CDR1 is SQVTM and CDR2 ANQGSEA. Trimming left V 2 bases short and J 5 bases short, with 9 bases between. This CDR3 region has 12 residues. The CDR3 reads CSVETGWTEAFF. The CDR3 DNA follows: TGCAGCGTTGAAACAGGGTGGACTGAAGCTTTCTTT. Variable domain in full (rest from reference TRBV29-1 and TRBJ1-1): SAVISQKPSRDICQRGTSLTIQCQVDSQVTMMFWYRQQPGQSLTLIATANQGSEATYESGFVIDKFPISRPNLTFSTLTVSNMSPEDSSIYLCSVETGWTEAFFGQGTRLTVV.

The chain recombines TRBV28 with TRBJ1-2; the D is unclear. Trimming shortened V by 6 bases and J by 5 bases, and 10 bases separated the two germline ends. Looked up from germline, CDR1 is MDHEN and CDR2 is SYDVKM. There are 12 residues in the CDR3. DNA of the CDR3: TGTGCCAGCAGCGTACAGACTTATGGCTACACCTTC. Translated, it gives CASSVQTYGYTF.

The rearrangement uses TRBV5-4 and TRBJ1-3; 7 bases map to TRBD1. Germline V gene lookup returns CDR1 SGHNT and CDR2 YYREEE (reference sequence). The CDR3 sequence is 17 residues long. With V trimmed by 4 bases and J by 4 bases, 14 bases remained unmatched. DNA for the CDR3: TGTGCCAGCAGCCCGGGCGGTGTACAGGGGACAGGAAACACCATATATTTT. Translating gives CASSPGGVQGTGNTIYF.

This clone was seen more than once but under ten times. The chain is built from TRBV6-5 and TRBJ2-7, with D unclear. CDR3 length equals 13 residues. Germline lookup yields CDR1 MNHEY and CDR2 SVGAGI. CDR3: CASSSSIYDGPSV. The CDR3 DNA reads as TGTGCCAGCAGTTCCAGTATTTACGATGGCCCGAGTGTC.

The chain employs TRBV5-4 and TRBJ2-3, with D perhaps matching TRBD1 or TRBD2 (5 bases each). There are 16 residues in the CDR3. Germline CDR1 is SGHNT and CDR2 is YYREEE (reference sequence). V was shortened by 5 bases and J by 4 bases, with 20 bases between the two germline ends. CDR3 bases: TGTGCCAGCAGGGAAGGGGCTCTCCAGGGAGCAGATACGCAGTATTTT. Translated, it gives CASREGALQGADTQYF.

The V call is TRBV6-5, the J call TRBJ2-7; D is possibly TRBD2 (6 bases). Germline lookup yields CDR1 MNHEY and CDR2 SVGAGI. The CDR3 length is 11 residues. V shed 5 bases and J shed 10 bases, with 12 bases lying between them. The CDR3 reads CASSPGGRQYF. CDR3 in DNA: TGTGCCAGCAGTCCTGGGGGGAGACAGTACTTC.

The chain combines TRBV25-1 with TRBJ2-1; 7 bases agree with TRBD2. The CDR3 length is 15 residues. Unmatched junction bases numbered 6, after V lost 7 bases and J lost 0 bases. The germline CDR1 and CDR2 sequences are MGHDK and SYGVNS. The CDR3 bases are TGTGCCAGCACCTCAGCGGGAAGCTCCTACAATGAGCAGTTCTTC. Translated: CASTSAGSSYNEQFF.

The V call is TRBV19, the J call TRBJ1-3, with 8 bases that match TRBD1. After removal of 5 bases from V and 2 bases from J, the junction contained 5 bases not matched to a gene. Germline V gene sequence: CDR1 LNHDA, CDR2 SQIVND (reference sequence). This CDR3 spans 15 amino acids. The CDR3 loop reads CASSFYRGAGNTIYF. The CDR3 coding sequence is TGTGCCAGTAGTTTCTACAGGGGGGCTGGAAACACCATATATTTT.

The count of this clone is one. The CDR3 reads CSMDGTSGSSSYNEQFF. The CDR3 nucleotides are TGCAGCATGGACGGGACTAGCGGGAGCAGCTCCTACAATGAGCAGTTCTTC. The gene calls are TRBV29-1 and TRBJ2-1; TRBD2 matches at 14 bases. Trimming took 8 bases from V and 0 from J; bases not matched to a gene: 9. In germline, CDR1 is SQVTM, CDR2 ANQGSEA. The CDR3 loop spans 17 amino acids.

V and J are TRBV29-1 and TRBJ1-1; no clear D. Germline V CDR1 and CDR2: SQVTM, ANQGSEA. V was trimmed by 7 bases and J by 1 base, leaving 16 bases between them. The CDR3 is 14 residues long. The CDR3 here is CSAKKASGNTEAFF. The CDR3, as DNA: TGCAGCGCCAAGAAGGCCAGTGGGAACACTGAAGCTTTCTTT.

This sequence joins TRBV6-1 and TRBJ2-4; a possible D gene is TRBD1 (6 bases). V lost 2 bases, J lost 8 bases, and 16 bases lay in between. CDR3 length equals 15 residues. Per the germline V gene, CDR1 is MNHNS and CDR2 is SASEGT. CDR3 bases: TGTGCCAGCAGTGAAAGGGGGATCCCGTGGGACATTCAGTACTTC. As protein: CASSERGIPWDIQYF.

V gene TRBV19 combines with J gene TRBJ1-5; the match to TRBD1 covers 10 bases. The CDR3 covers 13 residues. Per germline, CDR1 LNHDA and CDR2 SQIVND (reference sequence). Germline trimming cut 7 bases from V and 7 bases from J; bases unmatched to any gene: 4. CDR3 bases: TGTGCCAGTACCCGGGACAGGGGACAGCCCCAGCATTTT. As protein: CASTRDRGQPQHF.

The CDR3 coding sequence is TGTGCCAGCAGCTTATTGGCCAGCGGGAGGAACAATGAGCAGTTCTTC. As protein: CASSLLASGRNNEQFF. V and J are TRBV7-2 and TRBJ2-1, with 9 bases that match TRBD2. This CDR3 is 16 amino acids long. V gave up 2 bases and J gave up 5 bases; unmatched junction bases: 7. CDR1 SGHTA and CDR2 FQGNSA come from the germline V gene.

The chain has TRBV2 and TRBJ2-1, with TRBD2 matching over 8 bases. Germline V gene data show CDR1 as SNHLY and CDR2 as FYNNEI. The CDR3 is 14 residues long. V trimming: 4 bases; J trimming: 7 bases; junction bases outside the gene matches: 6. The CDR3 loop reads CASSVAGGGNEQFF. In DNA, the CDR3 is TGTGCCAGCAGTGTGGCGGGCGGGGGGAATGAGCAGTTCTTC. Using reference TRBV2 and TRBJ2-1 for the parts outside the CDR3, the full variable domain is EPEVTQTPSHQVTQMGQEVILRCVPISNHLYFYWYRQILGQKVEFLVSFYNNEISEKSEIFDDQFSVERPDGSNFTLKIRSTKLEDSAMYFCASSVAGGGNEQFFGPGTRLTVL.